These 17 T cell receptor beta chains were sequenced from one sample in a study of regulatory T cells in long-lasting Graves disease. Combining iRepertoire HTBI primers with Arm-PCR of CDR3 regions, the authors built TCR beta libraries. TCRdb reprocessed the multiplex PCR reads via MiXCR and lists one record per CDR3 protein. The sample has around 420,000 distinct CDR3 sequences, 15% to 17% seen once. Noted time point: newly diagnosed GD, antithyroid drugs for less than 3 months. Construction of the TCR library relied on RNA isolated from PBMCs. The material was peripheral blood mononuclear cells (PBMCs), obtained at new diagnosis, from a patient treated with antithyroid drugs. These TCRs come from a female donor with Graves disease.

This clonotype was counted ten times or more. The chain uses TRBV7-2 and TRBJ2-7, with D possibly being TRBD2 (6 bases). V lost 4 bases, J lost 4 bases, and 14 bases lay in between. The CDR3 totals 14 residues. Per the germline V gene, CDR1 is SGHTA and CDR2 is FQGNSA. The CDR3 loop is CASSYNPGLYEQYF. DNA of the CDR3: TGTGCCAGCAGCTACAACCCGGGACTTTACGAGCAGTACTTC.

This clonotype was picked up many times. The gene calls are TRBV12-5 and TRBJ2-3; D not resolved. This CDR3 is built from 13 residues. CDR1 and CDR2 from the germline V gene are LGHNT and FRNRAP. Deletions cut 6 bases from V and 2 bases from J, with 9 bases between. The CDR3, as DNA: TGTGCTAGTGGGTCCCAGGTCACAGATACGCAGTATTTT. Translating gives CASGSQVTDTQYF. The full variable domain, in which reference TRBV12-5 and TRBJ2-3 provide the parts outside the CDR3, is DARVTQTPRHKVTEMGQEVTMRCQPILGHNTVFWYRQTMMQGLELLAYFRNRAPLDDSGMPKDRFSAEMPDATLATLKIQPSEPRDSAVYFCASGSQVTDTQYFGPGTRLTVL.

This clonotype was seen at least ten times. This chain joins TRBV3-1 and TRBJ2-2; TRBD1 aligns across 9 bases. With 6 bases clipped from V and 0 bases from J, the junction kept 8 bases outside the gene matches. The CDR3 is 17 amino acids. Per germline, CDR1 LGHDT and CDR2 YNNKEL (reference sequence). CDR3 amino acids: CASRPGQGRPNTGELFF. CDR3 sequence (DNA): TGTGCCAGCAGACCCGGACAGGGGAGACCGAACACCGGGGAGCTGTTTTTT.

This clonotype appeared a few times. The junction does not match germline at one end; this may be a read error. The chain employs TRBV5-1 and TRBJ2-7; D possibly uses TRBD1 or TRBD2 (5 bases each). The CDR3 extends over 15 amino acids. Germline assignment: CDR1 SGHRS and CDR2 YFSETQ. Here the CDR3 reads CASSGEGTYSYGQYF. In DNA form, the CDR3 reads TGCGCCAGCAGCGGAGAGGGGACGTACTCCTACGGGCAGTACTTC.

This clonotype was picked up many times. This sequence joins TRBV7-6 and TRBJ2-7; 9 bases align to TRBD1. V lost 1 base and J lost 7; bases outside the gene matches: 11. This CDR3 region has 16 residues. Germline V gene lookup returns CDR1 SGHVS and CDR2 FNYEAQ. This CDR3 reads CASSLVAVQGAREQYF. The CDR3 nucleotides are TGTGCCAGCAGCTTAGTCGCCGTACAGGGGGCGCGGGAGCAGTACTTC.

There are many counts of this clonotype. The rearrangement links TRBV9 to TRBJ2-1, with TRBD1 as a possible D gene (5 bases). This CDR3 spans 15 amino acids. V gave up 2 bases and J gave up 2 bases, with 11 bases separating them. Germline CDR1 and CDR2: SGDLS and YYNGEE. This CDR3 is CASSVRARTYNEQFF. In nucleotides, the CDR3 is TGTGCCAGCAGCGTCAGGGCACGGACCTACAATGAGCAGTTCTTC.

This clonotype has a single count. The chain couples TRBV5-5 to TRBJ2-1; D uncertain. The germline V gene has CDR1 SGHKS and CDR2 YYEKEE (reference sequence). V lost 7 bases, J lost 0 bases, and 14 bases lay in between. CDR3 length: 15 amino acids. CDR3 DNA: TGTGCCAGCTCCGAAAGGGTGTCCTCCTACAATGAGCAGTTCTTC. It encodes CASSERVSSYNEQFF. Based on the CDR3 plus reference TRBV5-5 and TRBJ2-1, the full variable domain is DAGVTQSPTHLIKTRGQQVTLRCSPISGHKSVSWYQQVLGQGPQFIFQYYEKEERGRGNFPDRFSARQFPNYSSELNVNALLLGDSALYLCASSERVSSYNEQFFGPGTRLTVL.

Notes on this clonotype: A far bigger clonotype differs at one base, so this is likely a read error. The chain uses TRBV3-1 and TRBJ2-3; 10 bases are a match to TRBD2. This CDR3 is 15 amino acids long. CDR1 LGHDT and CDR2 YNNKEL come from the germline V gene (reference sequence). V lost 5 bases to trimming and J lost 2 bases; unmatched junction nucleotides: 4. Written as DNA, the CDR3 is TGTGCCAGCAGCTTGGGACTAGCGTTCACAGATACGCAGTATTTT. It specifies CASSLGLAFTDTQYF.

The V gene is TRBV5-1, the J gene TRBJ2-2; D might be TRBD1 (5 bases). V was shortened by 5 bases and J by 0 bases, with 11 bases between the two germline ends. There are 15 residues in the CDR3. Germline CDR1 and CDR2: SGHRS and YFSETQ. The CDR3 is CASSYPGSNTGELFF. The CDR3 nucleotides are TGCGCCAGCAGTTACCCAGGGTCGAACACCGGGGAGCTGTTTTTT. The whole variable domain, remainder taken from reference TRBV5-1 and TRBJ2-2, is KAGVTQTPRYLIKTRGQQVTLSCSPISGHRSVSWYQQTPGQGLQFLFEYFSETQRNKGNFPGRFSGRQFSNSRSEMNVSTLELGDSALYLCASSYPGSNTGELFFGEGSRLTVL.

On this clonotype: Without the conserved terminal phenylalanine or tryptophan, this CDR3 likely stems from a read error. The chain combines TRBV12-5 with TRBJ2-1; the D gene is possibly TRBD2 (6 bases). This CDR3 spans 15 amino acids. Germline CDR1 LGHNT, CDR2 FRNRAP. V was trimmed by 0 bases and J by 3 bases, leaving 9 bases between them. CDR3 in amino acids: CASGLVRGNYNEQFS. The CDR3 coding sequence is TGTGCTAGTGGTTTGGTTCGGGGGAACTACAATGAGCAGTTCTCC.

The rearrangement links TRBV30 to TRBJ2-2, with 7 bases matching TRBD1. Germline CDR1 reads GTSNPN; CDR2 reads SVGIG (reference sequence). The CDR3 covers 13 residues. V shed 2 bases, J shed 6 bases, and the junction held 3 bases outside the gene matches. CDR3 bases: TGTGCCTGGAGTCAGGGGGACCCCGGGGAGCTGTTTTTT. Amino acid sequence: CAWSQGDPGELFF. Combining the CDR3 with reference TRBV30 and TRBJ2-2 gives the whole variable domain SQTIHQWPATLVQPVGSPLSLECTVEGTSNPNLYWYRQAAGRGLQLLFYSVGIGQISSEVPQNLSASRPQDRQFILSSKKLLLSDSGFYLCAWSQGDPGELFFGEGSRLTVL.

This clonotype was recorded many times. The chain couples TRBV20-1 to TRBJ2-1; no clear D gene. Germline V gives CDR1 DFQATT, CDR2 SNEGSKA (reference sequence). V was cut by 7 bases and J by 0 bases, with 13 bases left in between. The CDR3 has 14 amino acids. In DNA form, the CDR3 reads TGCAGTGGGATGGGCGCAAGCTCCTACAATGAGCAGTTCTTC. Its translation is CSGMGASSYNEQFF.

Worth noting for this clonotype: A much larger clonotype is one base distant, so this may be a read error. The chain links TRBV18 to TRBJ1-5; TRBD1 matches at 7 bases. CDR1 and CDR2 (germline): KGHSH, LQKENI. The CDR3 contains 14 residues. The V gene end was trimmed by 3 bases and the J gene end by 6 bases; junction bases not matched to a gene: 5. CDR3 coding DNA: TGTGCCAGCTCACCGGCCAGGGGGGGTCAGCCCCAGCATTTT. This encodes CASSPARGGQPQHF.

CDR3 sequence: CASSWSGGRYEQYF. CDR3 nucleotide sequence: TGTGCCAGCAGTTGGTCCGGCGGCCGCTACGAGCAGTACTTC. The J gene is TRBJ2-7, the V gene TRBV27; no definite D call. The germline CDR1 and CDR2 sequences are MNHEY and SMNVEV (reference sequence). The V gene lost 4 bases and the J gene lost 3 bases, with 13 bases spanning the gap. This CDR3 contains 14 residues.

In its sample, this clonotype was seen many times. The chain employs TRBV9 and TRBJ1-2, with 7 bases lining up with TRBD1. V lost 6 bases, J lost 6 bases, and 8 bases stayed unmatched. This CDR3 is built from 13 residues. Germline V gives CDR1 SGDLS, CDR2 YYNGEE. Here the CDR3 reads CASTPVGTDGYTF. The CDR3 nucleotides are TGTGCCAGCACCCCGGTTGGGACAGATGGCTACACCTTC.

A few counts support this clonotype. A much more abundant neighbour one base away suggests this may be a read error. The rearrangement joins TRBV2 to TRBJ1-1, with D possibly TRBD1 on 5 matching bases. Germline CDR1 reads SNHLY; CDR2 reads FYNNEI. V was clipped by 3 bases and J by 4 bases, with 9 bases between them. The CDR3 loop spans 13 amino acids. DNA of the CDR3: TGTGCCAGCAGTGATATGGGGGGCACTGAAGCTTTCTTT. As protein: CASSDMGGTEAFF.

This clonotype was counted only a few times. The gene calls are TRBV6-2 or TRBV6-3 and TRBJ1-1, with D tentatively TRBD1 (6 bases). Germline V CDR1 and CDR2: MNHEY, SVGEGT. CDR3 size: 13 residues. V gave up 0 bases and J gave up 4 bases, with 6 bases separating them. The CDR3: CASSYSGATEAFF. The CDR3 DNA follows: TGTGCCAGCAGTTACTCGGGGGCCACTGAAGCTTTCTTT.